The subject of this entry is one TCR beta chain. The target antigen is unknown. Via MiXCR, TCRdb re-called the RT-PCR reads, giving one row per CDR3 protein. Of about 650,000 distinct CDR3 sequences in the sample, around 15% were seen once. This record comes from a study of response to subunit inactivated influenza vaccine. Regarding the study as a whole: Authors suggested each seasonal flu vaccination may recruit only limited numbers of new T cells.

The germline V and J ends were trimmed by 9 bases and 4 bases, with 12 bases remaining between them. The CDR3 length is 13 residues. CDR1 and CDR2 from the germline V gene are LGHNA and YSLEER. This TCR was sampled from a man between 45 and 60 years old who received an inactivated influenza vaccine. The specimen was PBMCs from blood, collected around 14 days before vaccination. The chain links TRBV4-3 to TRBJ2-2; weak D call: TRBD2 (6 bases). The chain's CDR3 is CASKEAGTGELFF. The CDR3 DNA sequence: TGCGCCAGTAAAGAAGCGGGCACCGGGGAGCTGTTTTTT.